This T cell receptor beta chain was sequenced during a study of blood T cell repertoires in COVID-19 (dated by TCRdb to 2018 to 2020). Notes on the research overall: The collaborator samples originated in the United States, Italy and Spain and spanned the acute and convalescent phases of COVID-19. A de-identified subject ID, COVID-19 status, age in years and sex were almost always included in the sample metadata. The prospective study material was composed of cDNA or gDNA derived from T cells, B-cell-depleted T cells, or PBMCs. Subjects who had been exposed to COVID-19, were actively infected with it, or had recovered from it provided the deeply sampled blood TCRbeta repertoires that made up the dataset. The repertoires were released in a freely available public database meant as a resource for research on the immune response to SARS-CoV-2. Where HLA class I and class II types were available, the types were taken from metadata supplied by the sample provider, not from assay-based typing. Samples came from the ongoing ImmuneRACE study (first 160 participants) plus 1,254 subjects from 6 global collaborators.

Based on the germline V gene (reference sequence), the CDR1 and CDR2 sequences are MNHEY and SMNVEV. The CDR3 covers 16 residues, taking in both the cysteine and the phenylalanine. This entry keeps only the CDR3 DNA: 48 bases, framed from base 1. The junction carries 17 bases between V and J, which are trimmed by 4 bases and 2 bases respectively. The research as a whole found: The amount of clinical and demographic metadata varied by source and participant and was provided uncurated.

In regard to this clone: Its antigen is still unknown. One base away there is no much larger clone; base qualities are not given.

The immunoSEQ Assay, a bias-controlled multiplex PCR, was used to amplify TCRbeta CDR3 regions from genomic DNA. As for the original processing: Within the assay, amplification of reference gene primers was used to estimate how many nucleated cells each sample contained. To quantify the absolute abundance of each unique TCRbeta CDR3 rearrangement, sequence reads were collapsed and filtered. For each sample, productive Simpson clonality was calculated as the square root of Simpson's diversity index over productive rearrangements. Entries here come from immuneACCESS through TCRdb and include only in-frame sequences with V and J called. Some clones fail to appear in such tables; in the studies checked, an unresolved V gene covers under half of the shortfall, and the cause of the remainder is unknown. Clonal size and the V and J genes are those of that table, whereas D and trimming came from the DNA. The sample has about 250,000 clones on record, about nine tenths of them singletons. In total, the top ten clones hold roughly 1.7% of the sample.

Participants in the prospective study were aged roughly 18 to 89 years, lived in some 24 United States geographic areas, and enrolled through a virtual design. To assign participants to cohorts, the prospective study relied on clinical history that participants themselves reported in a screening survey and a study questionnaire. ImmuneRACE Cohort 3 recovered participants were defined by two consecutive negative NP/OP PCR tests, healthcare professional clearance, or symptom resolution. In the prospective study, mobile phlebotomists collected whole blood, serum and a nasopharyngeal or oropharyngeal swab from each participant. Over an approximately 2-month period, participants in the prospective study had the option of providing additional blood draws and questionnaires. Before DNA extraction, prospective study blood samples were shipped either frozen or at room temperature.

Sequencing input: PBMCs or T cells enriched from blood (not recorded which). This clonotype was obtained from a man aged 40-49 years who had recovered from COVID-19. The rearrangement combines TRBV27 with TRBJ1-2, with the D gene too uncertain to name. The CDR3 protein is CASSSLDAGWNYGYTF. The DNA sequence reads TGTGCCAGCAGTTCCTTGGATGCGGGTTGGAACTATGGCTACACCTTC.